This passage covers 30 T cell receptor beta chains from one sample sequenced in a study of blood T cells in healthy people across ages. Alongside a J-beta primer mix, a sample-barcoded 5' primer served in a second PCR lasting roughly 7 to 12 cycles. TCRdb ran MiXCR on the 5' RACE reads and lists one entry per CDR3 protein. The sample shows approximately 810,000 distinct CDR3 sequences, 29% of them seen only once. Source material: blood. All receptors come from a woman at least 80 years old in good health.

This clonotype appeared many times. The V call is TRBV20-1, the J call TRBJ2-7; D gene unclear. The CDR3 sequence is 12 residues long. Trimming removed 3 bases at V and 3 bases at J, with 9 bases between. CDR1 and CDR2 (germline): DFQATT, SNEGSKA (reference sequence). In DNA form, the CDR3 reads TGCAGTGCTAGTCGGCAGATCTACGAGCAGTACTTC. Protein sequence: CSASRQIYEQYF.

The chain links TRBV3-1 to TRBJ1-2; D possibly corresponds to TRBD1 (6 bases). This CDR3 region has 13 residues. Trimming left V 6 bases short and J 4 bases short, with 12 bases between. The germline gives CDR1 LGHDT, CDR2 YNNKEL (reference sequence). CDR3 sequence reads: CASRSRGGYGYTF. Here the CDR3 DNA reads TGTGCCAGCAGATCCAGGGGTGGCTATGGCTACACCTTC.

This clonotype was detected ten times or more. V usage is TRBV7-2 and J usage is TRBJ2-1, with D perhaps assigned TRBD1 or TRBD2 (5 bases each). CDR3 size: 11 residues. V was cut by 0 bases and J by 12 bases, with 6 bases left in between. CDR1 is SGHTA and CDR2 is FQGNSA in the germline V gene. CDR3 nucleotide sequence: TGTGCCAGCAGCTTAGCTGGGGGGCAGTTCTTC. As protein: CASSLAGGQFF.

This clonotype was observed many times. CDR3 DNA: TGTGCCAGCAGTTCCATGTGGGCAGGGGGCAGATGGTCACCCCTCCACTTT. It translates to CASSSMWAGGRWSPLHF. This sequence joins TRBV12-3 or TRBV12-4 and TRBJ1-6; 8 bases agree with TRBD1. The CDR3 is 17 residues long. V was pared by 4 bases and J by 10 bases, with 15 bases of the junction left unmatched.

This clonotype was counted many times. The chain couples TRBV5-1 to TRBJ2-5, with 9 bases identical to TRBD2. Trimming took 3 bases from V and 0 from J; bases not matched to a gene: 6. Germline V lookup: CDR1 SGHRS, CDR2 YFSETQ. The CDR3 sequence is 16 residues long. CDR3: CASSSSAGGYQETQYF. CDR3 nucleotides: TGCGCCAGCAGCTCGTCAGCGGGGGGTTACCAAGAGACCCAGTACTTC.

This chain links TRBV7-2 with TRBJ2-2, with 10 bases aligning to TRBD1. CDR1 is SGHTA and CDR2 is FQGNSA in the germline V gene. V lost 5 bases, J lost 3 bases, and 6 bases stayed unmatched. The CDR3 length is 16 residues. CDR3 bases: TGTGCCAGCAGCATACGACAGGGGGCGGACACCGGGGAGCTGTTTTTT. Its translation: CASSIRQGADTGELFF.

This clonotype was seen a few times. A much larger clone lies one base from this, so it may be a read error. The V gene is TRBV20-1, the J gene TRBJ2-7, with 14 bases identical to TRBD2. Germline assignment: CDR1 DFQATT and CDR2 SNEGSKA (reference sequence). J gave up 7 bases and V 6 bases, and 11 bases lay outside the gene matches. The CDR3 has 15 amino acids. CDR3 nucleotide sequence: TGCAGTGCCACCGGGACTAGCGGGGGAAACAATGAGCAGTACTTC. Residues: CSATGTSGGNNEQYF.

Turning to this clonotype: With a much larger clone just one base away, this may be a read error. V is TRBV7-2 and J is TRBJ2-7; no clear D. The J call is uncertain, as TRBJ2-5 better fits the DNA end. This CDR3 is built from 13 residues. Germline V gene lookup returns CDR1 SGHTA and CDR2 FQGNSA. The CDR3 here is CASSLVGWGTQYF. The CDR3 region has the DNA TGTGCCAGCAGCTTAGTGGGCTGGGGGACCCAGTACTTC.

Note on this clonotype: This may arise from a read error, as a much more abundant clone is one base away. The chain recombines TRBV20-1 with TRBJ2-4, with D possibly being TRBD1 (5 bases). Looked up from germline, CDR1 is DFQATT and CDR2 is SNEGSKA (reference sequence). The CDR3 runs to 13 residues. V shed 1 base and J shed 1 base, with 5 bases lying between them. This CDR3 is CSARAGAKNIQYF. The CDR3 nucleotides are TGCAGTGCTAGAGCAGGGGCCAAAAACATTCAGTACTTC.

At least ten counts were recorded for this clonotype. The chain employs TRBV7-9 and TRBJ2-4, with a tentative D call TRBD1 (6 bases). The ends were cut back, 3 bases at V and 6 bases at J, with 12 bases in the middle. From germline, CDR1 is SEHNR and CDR2 FQNEAQ (reference sequence). This CDR3 is 14 amino acids long. In DNA form, the CDR3 reads TGTGCCAGCAGCTTCAATCTAGGGGGAAACATTCAGTACTTC. Its protein is CASSFNLGGNIQYF.

Turning to this clonotype: The junction does not match germline at one end; this may be a read error. The rearrangement links TRBV7-2 to TRBJ2-3; TRBD1 might be the D (5 bases). The length of the CDR3 is 16 residues. Germline-derived CDR1 and CDR2 are SGHTA and FQGNSA. CDR3 amino acids: CASSTEGAARTDTQYF. CDR3 in DNA: TGTGCCAGCAGCACCGAAGGGGCAGCCCGCACGGATACGCAGTATTTT.

This clonotype has a count of ten or more. The genes are TRBV18 and TRBJ2-7; D may be TRBD2 (6 bases). Germline assignment: CDR1 KGHSH and CDR2 LQKENI. This CDR3 contains 15 residues. V dropped 3 bases and J dropped 2 bases, with 14 bases sitting between them. The CDR3 DNA follows: TGTGCCAGCTCACCCCGAACCGCGGGGCCCTACGAGCAGTACTTC. Its translation: CASSPRTAGPYEQYF.

This clonotype was counted only a few times. The chain couples TRBV7-9 to TRBJ1-4; D unresolved. Trimming pared 5 bases from V and 5 bases from J, leaving 12 bases between. CDR3 length: 14 amino acids. In germline, CDR1 is SEHNR, CDR2 FQNEAQ (reference sequence). CDR3 region: CASSPSSNNEKLFF. For the CDR3, the DNA is TGTGCCAGCAGCCCATCGTCTAACAATGAAAAACTGTTTTTT.

This clonotype was counted many times. V usage is TRBV6-2 or TRBV6-3 and J usage is TRBJ2-3; TRBD2 matches 9 bases. V dropped 9 bases and J dropped 4; count of bases not matched to a gene: 11. The CDR3 is made up of 15 amino acids. Germline lookup yields CDR1 MNHEY and CDR2 SVGEGT. CDR3 in amino acids: CASIAGGYKADTQYF. The DNA for the CDR3 is TGTGCCAGTATCGCGGGGGGGTATAAAGCAGATACGCAGTATTTT.

This sequence joins TRBV12-3 or TRBV12-4 and TRBJ1-5; TRBD1 might be the D (5 bases). The CDR3 is 15 amino acids. The germline V and J ends were trimmed by 3 bases and 10 bases, with 19 bases remaining between them. This CDR3 reads CASSFRQLGGGPQHF. CDR3 nucleotides: TGTGCCAGCAGTTTTCGACAGCTGGGGGGTGGACCCCAGCATTTT.

This clonotype was found a few times. CDR3 in amino acids: CASSLAGQGEAFF. In DNA form, the CDR3 reads TGTGCCAGCAGCTTAGCGGGGCAGGGTGAAGCTTTCTTT. The gene calls are TRBV7-9 and TRBJ1-1; a weak D match, TRBD1 (5 bases). The CDR3 spans 13 residues. V dropped 0 bases and J dropped 7 bases, with 9 bases sitting between them. Germline CDR1 SEHNR, CDR2 FQNEAQ (reference sequence).

V gene TRBV11-2 combines with J gene TRBJ1-1, with a weak D call TRBD1 (6 bases). The CDR3 is 16 residues long. Germline loops: CDR1 SGHAT, CDR2 FQNNGV. Trimming took off 2 bases at V and 0 bases at J, with 13 bases between the two ends. CDR3 residues: CASSLYRDSMNTEAFF. The CDR3 coding sequence is TGTGCCAGCAGCTTATACAGGGATTCTATGAACACTGAAGCTTTCTTT.

Remarks on this clonotype: This may come from a read error, since a much larger clone is one base off. The rearrangement joins TRBV15 to TRBJ2-1; D perhaps matches TRBD2 (7 bases). Trimming removed 9 bases at V and 5 bases at J, with 17 bases between. CDR1 and CDR2 from the germline V gene are LNHNV and YYDKDF (reference sequence). The CDR3 is made up of 14 amino acids. CDR3 nucleotide sequence: TGTGCCACTGGGATGCGGGGGCGGGACAATGAGCAGTTCTTC. Translated: CATGMRGRDNEQFF.

In this sample, this clonotype turned up many times. The chain joins TRBV7-9 to TRBJ1-1; D might be TRBD1 (5 bases). CDR3 size: 14 residues. From germline, CDR1 is SEHNR and CDR2 FQNEAQ (reference sequence). The germline V and J ends were trimmed by 1 base and 4 bases, with 10 bases remaining between them. CDR3 sequence: CASSLVGAVTEAFF. The CDR3 nucleotides read TGTGCCAGCAGCTTAGTCGGGGCAGTCACTGAAGCTTTCTTT. Full variable domain (missing parts from reference TRBV7-9 and TRBJ1-1): DTGVSQNPRHKITKRGQNVTFRCDPISEHNRLYWYRQTLGQGPEFLTYFQNEAQLEKSRLLSDRFSAERPKGSFSTLEIQRTEQGDSAMYLCASSLVGAVTEAFFGQGTRLTVV.

As regards this clonotype: The CDR3 ends on some other residue instead of the conserved phenylalanine or tryptophan, so this is likely a read error. The chain uses TRBV12-3 or TRBV12-4 and TRBJ1-2; TRBD1 agrees at 9 bases. Losses at the gene ends were 1 base for V and 7 bases for J; bases not matched to a gene: 4. This CDR3 has 14 amino acids. CDR3 sequence: CASSLGQGGGGYTL. The CDR3 bases are TGTGCCAGCAGTTTAGGACAGGGGGGAGGTGGCTACACCTTA.

This sequence joins TRBV2 and TRBJ2-7; D is ambiguous. V shed 3 bases and J shed 3 bases, with 9 bases lying between them. CDR1 SNHLY and CDR2 FYNNEI come from the germline V gene. This CDR3 has 13 amino acids. DNA of the CDR3: TGTGCCAGCAGTGATATGCAGATCTACGAGCAGTACTTC. It codes for CASSDMQIYEQYF.

With regard to this clonotype: This clone may be a read error of a much larger clone one base away. This chain connects TRBV7-9 to TRBJ2-1; maybe TRBD2 (5 bases). The end of the DNA is better explained by TRBJ2-7, so the J call may be wrong. From germline, CDR1 is SEHNR and CDR2 FQNEAQ (reference sequence). The CDR3 is made up of 14 amino acids. The CDR3 loop reads CASTRELVYNEQYF. CDR3 DNA: TGTGCCAGCACCAGAGAACTAGTATACAATGAGCAGTACTTC.

The V call is TRBV6-1, the J call TRBJ2-7; D is ambiguous. Trimming took 6 bases from V and 6 from J, leaving 18 bases between them. The germline V gene encodes CDR1 MNHNS and CDR2 SASEGT. There are 14 residues in the CDR3. The CDR3 nucleotides read TGTGCCAGCAGCTCCCCCGGCATACTATTCGAGCAGTACTTC. Its protein product is CASSSPGILFEQYF.

The sample holds many counts of this clonotype. This rearrangement joins TRBV7-2 to TRBJ2-7, with D possibly called TRBD1 or TRBD2 (5 bases each). CDR3 length equals 14 residues. V was shortened by 5 bases and J by 1 base, with 12 bases between the two germline ends. Germline V lookup: CDR1 SGHTA, CDR2 FQGNSA. CDR3 sequence: CASSPWDGSYEQYF. DNA for the CDR3: TGTGCCAGCAGCCCATGGGACGGATCCTACGAGCAGTACTTC.

This clonotype was detected once. The rearrangement links TRBV12-3 or TRBV12-4 to TRBJ2-5, with D perhaps TRBD1 (5 bases). Trimming removed 9 bases at V and 4 bases at J, with 12 bases between. The CDR3 contains 12 residues. The CDR3 region is CARTWGGETQYF. In DNA form, the CDR3 reads TGTGCCAGAACTTGGGGCGGAGAGACCCAGTACTTC.

Comment on this clonotype: Its ends do not fully match the called genes, so a read error is possible. V gene TRBV28 combines with J gene TRBJ2-5; the D gene is possibly TRBD1 (5 bases). Germline CDR1 reads MDHEN; CDR2 reads SYDVKM. This CDR3 spans 14 amino acids. The CDR3 is CASSLPRVQDTQYF. The CDR3, as DNA: TGTGCCAGCAGTTTGCCCAGGGTTCAAGACACCCAGTACTTC.

This sequence joins TRBV20-1 and TRBJ2-3; 8 bases map to TRBD2. This CDR3 region has 15 residues. V gave up 3 bases and J gave up 0 bases; unmatched junction bases: 5. CDR1 is DFQATT, CDR2 SNEGSKA, per germline (reference sequence). In DNA, the CDR3 is TGCAGTGCTAGCGGGGGGGCAACTAGCACAGATACGCAGTATTTT. Protein sequence: CSASGGATSTDTQYF.

This clonotype appeared many times. The chain joins TRBV3-1 to TRBJ2-3; possibly TRBD1 for D (5 bases). The CDR3 runs to 14 residues. V lost 4 bases and J 0 bases, leaving 8 bases between the germline ends. CDR1 is LGHDT, CDR2 YNNKEL, per germline (reference sequence). The CDR3 reads CASSPDISTDTQYF. As DNA, the CDR3 is TGTGCCAGCAGCCCGGACATTAGCACAGATACGCAGTATTTT.

The chain combines TRBV9 with TRBJ2-1, with TRBD2 matching over 7 bases. J was trimmed by 8 bases and V by 10 bases; bases with no gene match: 15. This CDR3 contains 14 residues. Germline V gene lookup returns CDR1 SGDLS and CDR2 YYNGEE. CDR3 DNA sequence: TGTGCCGACAGCGTTCTTTGGGGGGGGTATGAGCAGTTCTTC. Amino acid sequence: CADSVLWGGYEQFF.

This clonotype was detected ten times or more. CDR3 sequence reads: CASSGGHGSGTTDTQYF. The CDR3 region has the DNA TGCGCCAGCAGCGGGGGACATGGTAGCGGGACTACAGATACGCAGTATTTT. The chain is built from TRBV5-1 and TRBJ2-3; 8 bases are a match to TRBD2. CDR1 is SGHRS, CDR2 YFSETQ, per germline. The CDR3 has 17 residues. V trimming: 4 bases; J trimming: 3 bases; junction bases outside the gene matches: 13.